The source of this TCR beta chain is a study of cytomegalovirus exposure and HLA in healthy donors. Study as a whole: Genotyping of 430 or so donors showed that roughly 80% belonged to the Caucasian-associated ancestry cluster.

Primers for the PCR totalled 60 Vbeta and 13 Jbeta. Clones were sequenced by immunoSEQ multiplex PCR, and TCRdb holds only the in-frame ones, with some missing. Among 90,000 to 140,000 clones, 78% were seen once, and the ten largest hold roughly 1.2%. Study outcomes and limitations: A later analysis linked a missense variant in DCLRE1C to the trimming of TCR beta V and J genes. Associated with cytomegalovirus, according to the listing, were around 170 TCR beta chains.

V lost 1 base, J lost 4 bases, and 8 bases stayed unmatched. Germline V gives CDR1 SGDLS, CDR2 YYNGEE. The CDR3 spans 15 residues. A remark on this clone: Its target is unknown.

The TCR was taken from a man in his thirties or forties in good health and CMV-seronegative. The genes are TRBV9 and TRBJ2-7; 7 nucleotides match TRBD1. Sequencing input: PBMCs. CDR3 sequence reads: CASSVTATGSYEQYF. The CDR3, as DNA: TGTGCCAGCAGCGTAACCGCGACAGGGTCTTACGAGCAGTACTTC. Based on the CDR3 plus reference TRBV9 and TRBJ2-7, the full variable domain is DSGVTQTPKHLITATGQRVTLRCSPRSGDLSVYWYQQSLDQGLQFLIQYYNGEERAKGNILERFSAQQFPDLHSELNLSSLELGDSALYFCASSVTATGSYEQYFGPGTRLTVT.